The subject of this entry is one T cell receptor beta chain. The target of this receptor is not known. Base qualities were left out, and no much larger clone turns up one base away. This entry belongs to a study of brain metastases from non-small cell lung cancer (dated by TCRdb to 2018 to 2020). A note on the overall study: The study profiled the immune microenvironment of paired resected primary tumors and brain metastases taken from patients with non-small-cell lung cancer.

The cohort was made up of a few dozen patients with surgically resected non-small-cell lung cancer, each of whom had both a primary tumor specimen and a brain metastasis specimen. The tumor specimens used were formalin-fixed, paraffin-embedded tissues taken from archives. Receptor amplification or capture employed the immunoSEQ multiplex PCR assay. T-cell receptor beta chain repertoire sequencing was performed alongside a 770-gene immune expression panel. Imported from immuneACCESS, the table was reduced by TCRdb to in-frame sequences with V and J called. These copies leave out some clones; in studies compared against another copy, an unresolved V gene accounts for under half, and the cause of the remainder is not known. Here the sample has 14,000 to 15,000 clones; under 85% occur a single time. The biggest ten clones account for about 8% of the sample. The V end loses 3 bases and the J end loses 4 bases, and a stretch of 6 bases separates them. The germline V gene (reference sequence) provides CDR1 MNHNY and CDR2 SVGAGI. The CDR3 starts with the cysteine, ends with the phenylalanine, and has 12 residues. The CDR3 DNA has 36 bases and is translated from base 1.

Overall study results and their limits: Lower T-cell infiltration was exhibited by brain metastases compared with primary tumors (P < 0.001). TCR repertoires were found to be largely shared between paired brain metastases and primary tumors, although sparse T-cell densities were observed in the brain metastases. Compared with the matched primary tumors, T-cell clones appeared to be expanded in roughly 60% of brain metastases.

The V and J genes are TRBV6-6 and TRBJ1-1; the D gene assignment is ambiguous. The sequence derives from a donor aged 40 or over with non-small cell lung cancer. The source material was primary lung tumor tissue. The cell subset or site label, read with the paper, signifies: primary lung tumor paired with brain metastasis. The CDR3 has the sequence CASSYQATEAFF. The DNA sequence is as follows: TGTGCCAGCAGTTATCAGGCCACTGAAGCTTTCTTT.